Each of the 20 T cell receptor beta chains below was sequenced from the same sample in a study of blood T cell repertoires in COVID-19. Assay used: immunoSEQ multiplex PCR; TCRdb lists only in-frame clones, some missing. The table shows about 360,000 clones, with around 90% occurring only once. Sample: peripheral blood. The receptors were sampled from a human donor in a cohort sampled during active COVID-19.

The V and J genes are TRBV4-1 and TRBJ2-7; 11 bases match TRBD1. Trimming removed 0 bases from V and 3 bases from J; junction bases left unmatched: 16. This CDR3 is 20 amino acids long. Germline CDR1 is MGHRA and CDR2 is YSYEKL. CDR3 residues: CASSQDWVSLPGTGGYEQYF. The CDR3 DNA reads TGCGCCAGCAGCCAAGATTGGGTATCTTTGCCCGGGACAGGGGGCTACGAGCAGTACTTC.

CDR3 DNA: TGCAGCGTGGGGTCTAGCTGGGAGCAGTTCTTC. It yields the protein CSVGSSWEQFF. This chain links TRBV29-1 with TRBJ2-1, with D perhaps TRBD2 (5 bases). Trimming took off 6 bases at V and 10 bases at J, with 13 bases between the two ends. Germline V gene lookup returns CDR1 SQVTM and CDR2 ANQGSEA. The CDR3 contains 11 residues.

The chain couples TRBV9 to TRBJ1-3; 8 bases are shared with TRBD1. V shed 5 bases and J 2 bases; nucleotides not matched to a gene: 6. Germline V CDR1 and CDR2: SGDLS, YYNGEE. The CDR3 totals 15 residues. The CDR3 DNA reads as TGTGCCAGCAGTCAGACAGGGGTGGCTGGAAACACCATATATTTT. Its protein is CASSQTGVAGNTIYF.

The table lists this clone with a few counts. Here the CDR3 DNA reads TGCGCCAGCAGCTTGGGACTAGACCTGGGGGAGCAGTACTTC. It codes for CASSLGLDLGEQYF. The chain has TRBV5-1 and TRBJ2-7, with D perhaps matching TRBD2 (6 bases). CDR1 and CDR2 from the germline V gene are SGHRS and YFSETQ. The CDR3 totals 14 residues. The V gene lost 0 bases and the J gene lost 7 bases, with 14 bases spanning the gap. Filled out from reference TRBV5-1 and TRBJ2-7, the complete variable domain reads KAGVTQTPRYLIKTRGQQVTLSCSPISGHRSVSWYQQTPGQGLQFLFEYFSETQRNKGNFPGRFSGRQFSNSRSEMNVSTLELGDSALYLCASSLGLDLGEQYFGPGTRLTVT.

This chain connects TRBV6-5 to TRBJ2-7, with 7 nucleotides matching TRBD1. CDR1 MNHEY and CDR2 SVGAGI come from the germline V gene. There are 12 residues in the CDR3. V was pared by 6 bases and J by 5 bases, with 4 bases of the junction left unmatched. The CDR3 DNA reads TGTGCCAGCAGAAAGGGGGCGCACGAGCAGTACTTC. Translating gives CASRKGAHEQYF.

The CDR3 sequence: CASTTVEGARTYEQYF. Here the CDR3 DNA reads TGCGCCAGCACCACCGTCGAGGGTGCCAGAACCTACGAGCAGTACTTC. J is TRBJ2-7 and V is TRBV5-1; maybe TRBD2 (5 bases). Germline CDR1 and CDR2: SGHRS and YFSETQ. This CDR3 is 16 amino acids long. Trimming removed 6 bases at V and 2 bases at J, with 21 bases between.

The chain couples TRBV15 to TRBJ1-3; possible D gene TRBD1, 6 bases. The CDR3 consists of 16 residues. Germline values: CDR1 LNHNV, CDR2 YYDKDF (reference sequence). Trimming cost V 0 bases and J 1 base, with 10 bases left between them. The CDR3: CATSRDRGSSGNTIYF. As DNA, the CDR3 is TGTGCCACCAGCAGAGACAGGGGCAGTTCTGGAAACACCATATATTTT.

This chain joins TRBV15 and TRBJ2-1; 9 bases are shared with TRBD1. CDR3 size: 15 residues. CDR1 and CDR2 (germline): LNHNV, YYDKDF (reference sequence). The V and J ends lost 8 bases and 8 bases, in that order; junction bases with no gene match: 13. CDR3 sequence: CATAQDRGILDEQFF. Here the CDR3 DNA reads TGTGCCACCGCCCAGGACAGGGGCATCCTTGATGAGCAGTTCTTC.

The rearrangement links TRBV6-6 to TRBJ1-3; 9 nucleotides align to TRBD1. The V and J ends lost 6 bases and 0 bases, in that order; junction bases with no gene match: 9. CDR3 length: 17 residues. Germline V gives CDR1 MNHNY, CDR2 SVGAGI (reference sequence). CDR3 coding DNA: TGTGCCAGCAGCCGACGGACAGGGGCCCCCTCTGGAAACACCATATATTTT. This sequence encodes CASSRRTGAPSGNTIYF.

The chain carries TRBV18 and TRBJ1-1; 12 nucleotides agree with TRBD1. CDR3 length equals 16 residues. Germline CDR1 reads KGHSH; CDR2 reads LQKENI. The J segment lost 0 bases and the V segment lost 3 bases, leaving 2 bases of the junction unmatched. CDR3 sequence reads: CASSPGQGAMNTEAFF. CDR3 nucleotides: TGTGCCAGCTCACCGGGACAGGGGGCCATGAACACTGAAGCTTTCTTT.

The chain joins TRBV12-5 to TRBJ2-7, with 16 bases fitting TRBD2. V was pared by 0 bases and J by 3 bases, with 5 bases of the junction left unmatched. Germline V gene data show CDR1 as LGHNT and CDR2 as FRNRAP. The CDR3 extends over 18 amino acids. As DNA, the CDR3 is TGTGCTAGTGGTTTGGTACCGGGACTAGCGGGAGGGATCTACGAGCAGTACTTC. Its translation is CASGLVPGLAGGIYEQYF.

V usage is TRBV19 and J usage is TRBJ1-3; TRBD1 is a possible D gene (6 bases). The CDR3 spans 14 residues. The V end lost 4 bases, the J end lost 0 bases, and 7 bases lay between the germline ends. The germline gives CDR1 LNHDA, CDR2 SQIVND (reference sequence). The CDR3, as DNA: TGTGCCAGTAGTACCAGGGGCTCTGGAAACACCATATATTTT. This encodes CASSTRGSGNTIYF. Full variable domain (rest looked up from reference TRBV19 and TRBJ1-3): DGGITQSPKYLFRKEGQNVTLSCEQNLNHDAMYWYRQDPGQGLRLIYYSQIVNDFQKGDIAEGYSVSREKKESFPLTVTSAQKNPTAFYLCASSTRGSGNTIYFGEGSWLTVV.

This sequence joins TRBV28 and TRBJ2-3; a weak D match, TRBD2 (5 bases). Deletions cut 5 bases from V and 6 bases from J, with 15 bases between. The CDR3 spans 14 residues. Germline V CDR1 and CDR2: MDHEN, SYDVKM. The CDR3 sequence: CASSLTIFIDTQYF. DNA for the CDR3: TGTGCCAGCAGTCTGACTATCTTCATCGATACGCAGTATTTT.

The CDR3 loop reads CASSVRDRGDYGYTF. The CDR3 DNA sequence: TGTGCCAGCAGCGTACGGGACAGGGGGGACTATGGCTACACCTTC. This chain joins TRBV2 and TRBJ1-2, with 11 bases lining up with TRBD1. With V trimmed by 6 bases and J by 3 bases, 6 bases remained unmatched. Germline loops: CDR1 SNHLY, CDR2 FYNNEI. The CDR3 is made up of 15 amino acids.

The gene calls are TRBV4-2 and TRBJ2-7; 9 nucleotides agree with TRBD2. The CDR3 totals 16 residues. Germline assignment: CDR1 LGHNA and CDR2 YNFKEQ. V dropped 0 bases and J dropped 2; count of bases not matched to a gene: 5. In DNA, the CDR3 is TGTGCCAGCAGCCAAGAAGGCGGCGGGGGGGCCTACGAGCAGTACTTC. Residues: CASSQEGGGGAYEQYF.

CDR3 protein: CAINSGGSTDTQYF. The CDR3, as DNA: TGTGCCATCAATAGCGGGGGAAGCACAGATACGCAGTATTTT. The chain joins TRBV10-3 to TRBJ2-3; TRBD2 matches 9 bases. The V segment lost 7 bases and the J segment 0 bases; nucleotides outside the gene matches: 2. CDR1 is ENHRY and CDR2 is SYGVKD in the germline V gene. The CDR3 spans 14 residues.

The chain couples TRBV30 to TRBJ2-1, with 7 bases fitting TRBD2. Losses at the gene ends were 3 bases for V and 5 bases for J; bases not matched to a gene: 7. CDR1 GTSNPN and CDR2 SVGIG come from the germline V gene (reference sequence). This CDR3 comprises 14 residues. The CDR3 nucleotides are TGTGCCTGGAGAGGACTAGTAAGGAACAATGAGCAGTTCTTC. Translating it yields CAWRGLVRNNEQFF. The variable domain in full, completed from reference TRBV30 and TRBJ2-1, reads SQTIHQWPATLVQPVGSPLSLECTVEGTSNPNLYWYRQAAGRGLQLLFYSVGIGQISSEVPQNLSASRPQDRQFILSSKKLLLSDSGFYLCAWRGLVRNNEQFFGPGTRLTVL.

The chain combines TRBV20-1 with TRBJ2-7, with D possibly being TRBD2 (5 bases). The germline V and J ends were trimmed by 4 bases and 4 bases, with 8 bases remaining between them. Germline assignment: CDR1 DFQATT and CDR2 SNEGSKA (reference sequence). This CDR3 comprises 11 residues. CDR3 protein: CSAIGGYEQYF. In DNA form, the CDR3 reads TGCAGTGCTATCGGAGGATACGAGCAGTACTTC.

The chain combines TRBV2 with TRBJ1-1; D unresolved. Deletions cut 6 bases from V and 1 base from J, with 9 bases between. CDR1 and CDR2 (germline): SNHLY, FYNNEI. The CDR3 covers 13 residues. The chain's CDR3 is CASSREGNTEAFF. The CDR3 DNA follows: TGTGCCAGCAGCCGGGAAGGGAACACTGAAGCTTTCTTT.

J is TRBJ1-6 and V is TRBV6-1; TRBD1 matches at 10 bases. CDR1 is MNHNS, CDR2 SASEGT, per germline. The CDR3 totals 15 residues. With 1 base clipped from V and 8 bases from J, the junction kept 2 bases outside the gene matches. The CDR3 sequence is CASSEVGTGDSPLHF. Here the CDR3 DNA reads TGTGCCAGCAGTGAAGTGGGGACAGGGGATTCACCCCTCCACTTT.